The entry below gives a single TCR beta chain sequence along with its context. Its specificity is not known. TCRdb independently ran MiXCR on the reads; one entry per CDR3 protein. This sample has around 530,000 distinct CDR3 sequences; 16% occur once, and the top ten carry 20% to 30%. The data were taken from a study of T cell repertoires in cytomegalovirus infection. Study as a whole: Through public TCR beta signatures, both CMV infection and matching HLA type were indicated. Study results and caveats: HLA-C-restricted CMV clonotypes gave the most frequent clonotype in two of eight donors. Identification of carriers of CMV plus the relevant HLA was performed using cumulative public TCR beta family frequency.

From germline, CDR1 is SNHLY and CDR2 FYNNEI. V was clipped by 6 bases and J by 6 bases; unmatched bases: 11. CDR3 length: 16 residues. This rearrangement joins TRBV2 to TRBJ2-1; 10 bases match TRBD2. This sequence was found in a human donor in good health (CMV status not recorded). Some clones in this sample may be carry-over from other donors' samples. Sequencing was done on a sample of CD8+ T cells from PBMCs. CDR3 nucleotide sequence: TGTGCCAGCAGATATAGCGGGGGGTCCCTCCGCAATGAGCAGTTCTTC. This sequence encodes CASRYSGGSLRNEQFF.